Below are 2 T cell receptor beta chains sequenced from a single sample in a study of PD-L1 blockade in urothelial cancer. Sequenced by immunoSEQ multiplex PCR; TCRdb stores in-frame clones only, minus some. Among about 71,000 clones listed, roughly 91% were seen once. The source was PBMCs, collected around atezolizumab (anti-PD-L1) treatment. The receptors here all came from a man aged 55 to 70 with urothelial cancer.

V is TRBV2 and J is TRBJ2-1; 7 bases align to TRBD2. Germline lookup yields CDR1 SNHLY and CDR2 FYNNEI. Trimming took 8 bases from V and 6 from J; bases not matched to a gene: 7. The CDR3 spans 13 residues. The CDR3: CASRSSGANEQFF. Here the CDR3 DNA reads TGTGCCAGCCGGTCTAGCGGAGCCAATGAGCAGTTCTTC. The whole variable domain, filled in from reference TRBV2 and TRBJ2-1, reads EPEVTQTPSHQVTQMGQEVILRCVPISNHLYFYWYRQILGQKVEFLVSFYNNEISEKSEIFDDQFSVERPDGSNFTLKIRSTKLEDSAMYFCASRSSGANEQFFGPGTRLTVL.

The gene calls are TRBV5-6 and TRBJ2-1; tentatively, D is TRBD2 (5 bases). Trimming cost V 0 bases and J 5 bases, with 9 bases left between them. The CDR3 spans 14 residues. The germline V gene has CDR1 SGHDT and CDR2 YYEEEE. The DNA for the CDR3 is TGTGCCAGCAGCTTGGTCGGGATGGACAATGAGCAGTTCTTC. It specifies CASSLVGMDNEQFF.